One sample yielded the 32 T cell receptor beta chains listed below, sequenced in a study of radiotherapy plus CTLA-4 blockade in lung cancer. Clones were read by immunoSEQ multiplex PCR, and TCRdb kept only the in-frame ones, dropping some. The sample lists roughly 90,000 clones; 80% to 85% were seen once. The sequences come from peripheral blood, collected from a patient treated with radiotherapy plus ipilimumab. The origin of the receptors is a human donor with non-small cell lung cancer that progressed on radiotherapy plus ipilimumab.

The V and J genes are TRBV7-3 and TRBJ2-1; D possibly corresponds to TRBD1 (6 bases). V lost 2 bases, J lost 7 bases, and 15 bases lay in between. Per germline, CDR1 SGHTA and CDR2 FQGTGA. There are 15 residues in the CDR3. The CDR3 coding sequence is TGTGCCAGCAGCTTAGGGGGCCAGGTCGGTAATGAGCAGTTCTTC. Translated: CASSLGGQVGNEQFF.

This sequence joins TRBV7-2 and TRBJ2-5; D is unresolved. V lost 3 bases to trimming and J lost 1 base, with 12 bases between them. The CDR3 consists of 15 residues. Germline V CDR1 and CDR2: SGHTA, FQGNSA. The DNA for the CDR3 is TGTGCCAGCAGCTTTTCCGGGTCCGGCCAAGAGACCCAGTACTTC. Encoded protein: CASSFSGSGQETQYF.

The rearrangement uses TRBV5-1 and TRBJ2-3; maybe TRBD2 (7 bases). V lost 4 bases and J 6 bases, leaving 21 bases between the germline ends. This CDR3 has 16 residues. In germline, CDR1 is SGHRS, CDR2 YFSETQ. The CDR3 coding sequence is TGCGCCAGCAGCCCGAGCCAGGGGCGAGCGGGGGATACGCAGTATTTT. Translated: CASSPSQGRAGDTQYF.

The chain couples TRBV6-1 to TRBJ1-2, with D hard to call. Germline V gene sequence: CDR1 MNHNS, CDR2 SASEGT. This CDR3 spans 13 amino acids. The V end lost 4 bases, the J end lost 8 bases, and 14 bases lay between the germline ends. The CDR3 is CASSVQEGWGYTF. The DNA for the CDR3 is TGTGCCAGCAGTGTACAAGAGGGCTGGGGCTACACCTTC.

V is TRBV6-6 and J is TRBJ1-3, with 7 positions matching TRBD1. Germline V gene lookup returns CDR1 MNHNY and CDR2 SVGAGI (reference sequence). The CDR3 spans 15 residues. After removal of 5 bases from V and 4 bases from J, the junction contained 8 bases not matched to a gene. The CDR3 bases are TGTGCCAGCAGTACTCCGACAGGGAGCGGAAACACCATATATTTT. This encodes CASSTPTGSGNTIYF.

The chain couples TRBV19 to TRBJ2-1; D is uncertain. Per the germline V gene, CDR1 is LNHDA and CDR2 is SQIVND (reference sequence). The CDR3 runs 12 residues. With 6 bases removed from V and 3 bases from J, the gap between germline ends came to 6 bases. The CDR3 coding sequence is TGTGCCAGTAGCGGAATCTACAATGAGCAGTTCTTC. It encodes CASSGIYNEQFF.

The V call is TRBV27, the J call TRBJ2-1, with 9 bases identical to TRBD1. CDR3 length equals 16 residues. Per germline, CDR1 MNHEY and CDR2 SMNVEV (reference sequence). V shed 5 bases, J shed 3 bases, and the junction held 8 bases outside the gene matches. The CDR3 loop is CASSPGQGPFYNEQFF. CDR3 DNA: TGTGCCAGCAGTCCCGGACAGGGGCCCTTCTACAATGAGCAGTTCTTC.

Only one count was recorded for this clone. This chain uses TRBV2 with TRBJ1-2; 10 nucleotides line up with TRBD1. This CDR3 has 15 residues. Germline trimming cut 6 bases from V and 0 bases from J; bases unmatched to any gene: 4. Germline V gene lookup returns CDR1 SNHLY and CDR2 FYNNEI. In DNA form, the CDR3 reads TGTGCCAGCAGGGACAGGGGGAATCCTAACTATGGCTACACCTTC. Translating it yields CASRDRGNPNYGYTF.

The V gene is TRBV5-5, the J gene TRBJ1-1, with D unclear. Germline CDR1 reads SGHKS; CDR2 reads YYEKEE (reference sequence). Trimming pared 4 bases from V and 0 bases from J, leaving 13 bases between. This CDR3 region has 15 residues. The CDR3 loop is CASSPDPGMNTEAFF. In DNA, the CDR3 is TGTGCCAGCAGCCCCGACCCCGGGATGAACACTGAAGCTTTCTTT.

The chain links TRBV28 to TRBJ2-7; D is unresolved. The V gene lost 7 bases and the J gene lost 0 bases, with 7 bases spanning the gap. This CDR3 has 12 amino acids. CDR1 is MDHEN, CDR2 SYDVKM, per germline. Written as DNA, the CDR3 is TGTGCCAGCATGAGGAGCTCCTACGAGCAGTACTTC. Translated: CASMRSSYEQYF.

J is TRBJ2-2 and V is TRBV5-6; TRBD1 matches at 10 bases. The CDR3 sequence is 15 residues long. CDR1 SGHDT and CDR2 YYEEEE come from the germline V gene. With V trimmed by 5 bases and J by 4 bases, 5 bases remained unmatched. The CDR3 reads CASRRRTGGTGELFF. DNA of the CDR3: TGTGCCAGCAGGCGACGGACAGGGGGCACCGGGGAGCTGTTTTTT.

The chain joins TRBV2 to TRBJ2-7; D possibly corresponds to TRBD1 (5 bases). V lost 2 bases, J lost 1 base, and 6 bases lay in between. CDR1 is SNHLY, CDR2 FYNNEI, per germline. The CDR3 length is 13 residues. CDR3 sequence (DNA): TGTGCCAGCAGTGAACAGGGATCCTACGAGCAGTACTTC. Translated, it gives CASSEQGSYEQYF.

The chain is built from TRBV6-1 and TRBJ2-1; D might be TRBD1 (5 bases). The germline V gene has CDR1 MNHNS and CDR2 SASEGT. V was pared by 4 bases and J by 8 bases, with 9 bases between. The CDR3 is 12 residues long. The CDR3 DNA is TGTGCCAGCAGTGTACAGGATTATGAGCAGTTCTTC. Its protein product is CASSVQDYEQFF.

This chain joins TRBV6-1 and TRBJ2-7, with a possible D match to TRBD2 (5 bases). The CDR3 runs to 15 residues. CDR1 is MNHNS and CDR2 is SASEGT in the germline V gene. V dropped 6 bases and J dropped 2 bases, with 17 bases sitting between them. The CDR3 sequence: CASSKGDIGAYEQYV. The CDR3 nucleotides are TGTGCCAGCAGCAAAGGTGATATCGGGGCCTACGAGCAGTACGTC.

The chain carries TRBV6-1 and TRBJ2-7; 7 bases are a match to TRBD2. The CDR3 has 15 residues. Germline CDR1 reads MNHNS; CDR2 reads SASEGT. V lost 6 bases, J lost 3 bases, and 11 bases stayed unmatched. This CDR3 is CASRLLAGGNYEQYF. In DNA form, the CDR3 reads TGTGCCAGCAGACTTTTAGCGGGTGGGAACTACGAGCAGTACTTC.

The chain recombines TRBV7-9 with TRBJ2-7; D is possibly TRBD2 (6 bases). This CDR3 region has 19 residues. Trimming cost V 1 base and J 5 bases, with 27 bases left between them. The germline gives CDR1 SEHNR, CDR2 FQNEAQ (reference sequence). The CDR3 loop is CASSLGVGGAGPKAHEQYV. The CDR3 DNA sequence: TGTGCCAGCAGCTTAGGAGTTGGAGGCGCGGGACCCAAGGCCCACGAGCAGTACGTC.

The V gene is TRBV2, the J gene TRBJ2-1, with 8 bases aligning to TRBD1. J lost 3 bases, V lost 4 bases, and 8 bases had no gene match. This CDR3 contains 16 residues. Germline V CDR1 and CDR2: SNHLY, FYNNEI. DNA of the CDR3: TGTGCCAGCAGTGGGAGGGGGACAGGACTCTACAATGAGCAGTTCTTC. It codes for CASSGRGTGLYNEQFF.

This chain joins TRBV18 and TRBJ2-3; D is unclear. Per germline, CDR1 KGHSH and CDR2 LQKENI. The CDR3 has 15 amino acids. V shed 3 bases and J shed 0 bases, with 10 bases lying between them. In nucleotides, the CDR3 is TGTGCCAGCTCACCGCTAGAGAGTAGCACAGATACGCAGTATTTT. It encodes CASSPLESSTDTQYF.

Only one count was recorded for this clone. The rearrangement joins TRBV4-1 to TRBJ2-5; the D is unclear. Per the germline V gene, CDR1 is MGHRA and CDR2 is YSYEKL. CDR3 length equals 13 residues. V lost 3 bases and J 4 bases, leaving 9 bases between the germline ends. The CDR3 sequence: CASSHTIGETQYF. Written as DNA, the CDR3 is TGCGCCAGCAGCCATACCATTGGAGAGACCCAGTACTTC.

The chain recombines TRBV28 with TRBJ2-7; 7 bases line up with TRBD1. The junction had 15 bases not matched to a gene; V was cut back by 5 bases and J by 8 bases. Germline V CDR1 and CDR2: MDHEN, SYDVKM. The CDR3 is 15 amino acids. CDR3 DNA sequence: TGTGCCAGCAGTGAAACCCGGGACAGCCCCGTCCAGCAGTACGTC. Its protein product is CASSETRDSPVQQYV.

The chain is built from TRBV30 and TRBJ1-1; tentatively, D is TRBD1 (6 bases). Trimming left V 0 bases short and J 4 bases short, with 12 bases between. CDR3 length equals 14 residues. CDR1 and CDR2 (germline): GTSNPN, SVGIG (reference sequence). CDR3 loop: CAWSVRGRGTEAFF. In nucleotides, the CDR3 is TGTGCCTGGAGTGTGCGGGGGCGAGGCACTGAAGCTTTCTTT.

In DNA, the CDR3 is TGTGCCAGCAGACGTCCGGGACAGGGACAAGAGACCCAGTACTTC. Its translation is CASRRPGQGQETQYF. The rearrangement links TRBV2 to TRBJ2-5; TRBD1 aligns across 9 bases. Looked up from germline, CDR1 is SNHLY and CDR2 is FYNNEI. The CDR3 consists of 15 residues. V lost 6 bases, J lost 2 bases, and 7 bases stayed unmatched.

The rearrangement links TRBV28 to TRBJ2-3; D possibly corresponds to TRBD2 (6 bases). V was clipped by 10 bases and J by 0 bases, with 14 bases between them. The germline V gene encodes CDR1 MDHEN and CDR2 SYDVKM. The CDR3 is 14 residues long. The CDR3 region is CATLFSGSTDTQYF. CDR3 nucleotide sequence: TGTGCCACCCTCTTCAGCGGGAGCACAGATACGCAGTATTTT.

J is TRBJ1-2 and V is TRBV7-9, with 7 bases lining up with TRBD1. Losses at the gene ends were 5 bases for V and 2 bases for J; bases not matched to a gene: 11. CDR1 and CDR2 from the germline V gene are SEHNR and FQNEAQ (reference sequence). The CDR3 is 16 amino acids. The CDR3 nucleotides read TGTGCCAGCAGCCCAAGGGACAGTCTTGCGAACTATGGCTACACCTTC. Amino acids: CASSPRDSLANYGYTF.

This rearrangement joins TRBV6-6 to TRBJ2-3; D is unclear. The V end lost 0 bases, the J end lost 0 bases, and 7 bases lay between the germline ends. The CDR3 contains 15 residues. CDR1 MNHNY and CDR2 SVGAGI come from the germline V gene (reference sequence). Here the CDR3 reads CASSYSRRSTDTQYF. The CDR3, as DNA: TGTGCCAGCAGTTACTCCCGCAGGAGCACAGATACGCAGTATTTT.

This clone was counted a few times. The V and J genes are TRBV5-8 and TRBJ1-3; D uncertain. The CDR3 loop spans 15 amino acids. The V gene's germline CDR1 is SGHTS and CDR2 YDEGEE. V was shortened by 0 bases and J by 0 bases, with 7 bases between the two germline ends. The CDR3 loop reads CASSLGYTSGNTIYF. The CDR3 DNA follows: TGTGCCAGCAGCTTGGGTTACACCTCTGGAAACACCATATATTTT.

In this sample, this clone turned up once. This chain uses TRBV9 with TRBJ2-7; maybe TRBD1 (5 bases). The V gene's germline CDR1 is SGDLS and CDR2 YYNGEE. V was shortened by 0 bases and J by 0 bases, with 10 bases between the two germline ends. This CDR3 has 15 amino acids. Here the CDR3 DNA reads TGTGCCAGCAGCGTAGAAGGGGATCACTCCTACGAGCAGTACTTC. Its translation is CASSVEGDHSYEQYF.

The chain carries TRBV19 and TRBJ1-5, with 8 bases lining up with TRBD1. Germline CDR1 reads LNHDA; CDR2 reads SQIVND (reference sequence). The V segment lost 3 bases and the J segment 3 bases; nucleotides outside the gene matches: 1. The CDR3 extends over 14 amino acids. The CDR3 here is CASSMTGVNQPQHF. CDR3 nucleotide sequence: TGTGCCAGTAGTATGACAGGGGTCAATCAGCCCCAGCATTTT. Full variable domain (missing parts from reference TRBV19 and TRBJ1-5): DGGITQSPKYLFRKEGQNVTLSCEQNLNHDAMYWYRQDPGQGLRLIYYSQIVNDFQKGDIAEGYSVSREKKESFPLTVTSAQKNPTAFYLCASSMTGVNQPQHFGDGTRLSIL.

V gene TRBV27 combines with J gene TRBJ2-2; D could derive from TRBD1 or TRBD2 (5 bases each). This CDR3 is 13 amino acids long. Between the trimmed V and J ends, which lost 5 bases and 7 bases, there was a span of 11 bases. Germline V gene lookup returns CDR1 MNHEY and CDR2 SMNVEV (reference sequence). DNA of the CDR3: TGTGCCAGCAGTCCCGGGGCCTTCGGGGAGCTGTTTTTT. Translated, it gives CASSPGAFGELFF.

The V and J genes are TRBV28 and TRBJ1-2; TRBD1 aligns across 8 bases. This CDR3 is built from 15 residues. J lost 6 bases, V lost 2 bases, and 8 bases had no gene match. CDR1 and CDR2 from the germline V gene are MDHEN and SYDVKM. The CDR3 nucleotides are TGTGCCAGCAGTTTAATAGGCACAGGGGGGAATGGCTACACCTTC. This translates into CASSLIGTGGNGYTF.

This sequence joins TRBV4-1 and TRBJ2-2; 10 bases align to TRBD2. The CDR3 sequence is 19 residues long. Germline assignment: CDR1 MGHRA and CDR2 YSYEKL. V lost 2 bases, J lost 0 bases, and 9 bases stayed unmatched. The CDR3 DNA is TGCGCCAGCAGCCAATCTACCGGGACTAGCGCCGCGAACACCGGGGAGCTGTTTTTT. This gives the protein CASSQSTGTSAANTGELFF.

The rearrangement links TRBV11-2 to TRBJ2-1; no clear D. The germline gives CDR1 SGHAT, CDR2 FQNNGV. V lost 4 bases, J lost 10 bases, and 14 bases lay in between. The CDR3 totals 13 residues. The CDR3 DNA reads as TGTGCCAGCAGCTCCCTTATGACGGAGGAGCAGTTCTTC. This codes for CASSSLMTEEQFF.